This T cell receptor beta chain was profiled in a study of Ad26.COV2.S vaccination and SARS-CoV-2 variants. The sample's treatment: roughly 19 received Ad26.COV2.S at low or high dose, single or two shots; 5 received placebo; per-sample allocation not given. Material that was analyzed had been drawn on day 63 after the first vaccine or placebo injection. Within Boston, the person who donated was an adult of 18-55 years. Clones were sequenced by immunoSEQ multiplex PCR, and TCRdb holds only the in-frame ones, with some missing. Of about 460,000 clones in the sample, 70% to 90% were seen once. The CDR3 is made up of 17 amino acids. Losses at the gene ends were 4 bases for V and 1 base for J; bases not matched to a gene: 8. The germline CDR1 and CDR2 sequences are MNHNS and SASEGT.

The sample in question was peripheral blood, obtained in a trial of Ad26.COV2.S vaccine versus placebo. The source is a person aged 18 to 65 who received the Ad26.COV2.S COVID-19 vaccine or a placebo. The V and J genes are TRBV6-1 and TRBJ2-4; 9 bases are a match to TRBD1. The CDR3 region has the DNA TGTGCCAGCAGTGCACAGGGGGCGCTTTGGGCCAAAAACATTCAGTACTTC. Amino acids: CASSAQGALWAKNIQYF.